These 31 T cell receptor beta chains were sequenced from one sample in a study of blood T cell repertoires in COVID-19. Here immunoSEQ multiplex PCR was the method, and the copy in TCRdb shows in-frame clones only, minus some. Among approximately 170,000 clones listed, 80% were seen once. Material: PBMCs or T cells enriched from blood (not recorded which). The receptors shown here come from a middle-aged man who had recovered from COVID-19.

The chain joins TRBV19 to TRBJ1-3, with unresolved D. The ends were cut back, 8 bases at V and 0 bases at J, with 11 bases in the middle. Germline CDR1 reads LNHDA; CDR2 reads SQIVND (reference sequence). The CDR3 extends over 14 amino acids. The DNA for the CDR3 is TGTGCCAGTTATGTCGCGGGCTCTGGAAACACCATATATTTT. Amino acids: CASYVAGSGNTIYF. The whole variable domain, filled in from reference TRBV19 and TRBJ1-3, reads DGGITQSPKYLFRKEGQNVTLSCEQNLNHDAMYWYRQDPGQGLRLIYYSQIVNDFQKGDIAEGYSVSREKKESFPLTVTSAQKNPTAFYLCASYVAGSGNTIYFGEGSWLTVV.

The DNA for the CDR3 is TGTGCCAGCAGTTGGGGGGACACTGAAGCTTTCTTT. It codes for CASSWGDTEAFF. This chain uses TRBV6-5 with TRBJ1-1; the D gene is possibly TRBD1 (5 bases). V was cut by 4 bases and J by 3 bases, with 6 bases left in between. The CDR3 has 12 residues. In germline, CDR1 is MNHEY, CDR2 SVGAGI.

Of note for this clone: One end of the junction fails to match germline, which may point to a read error. The CDR3 spells CASSLGAAQGTQYF. The CDR3 DNA is TGTGCCAGCAGCTTAGGAGCAGCCCAAGGGACCCAGTACTTC. J is TRBJ2-5 and V is TRBV7-3; no clear D. CDR1 is SGHTA, CDR2 FQGTGA, per germline. The CDR3 consists of 14 residues.

The V gene is TRBV29-1, the J gene TRBJ2-1; tentatively, D is TRBD1 (6 bases). The CDR3 length is 13 residues. The V gene's germline CDR1 is SQVTM and CDR2 ANQGSEA. Trimming took 1 base from V and 9 from J, leaving 13 bases between them. The CDR3 loop reads CSVEGRTGTEQFF. DNA for the CDR3: TGCAGCGTTGAAGGACGAACAGGGACTGAGCAGTTCTTC.

The chain employs TRBV7-3 and TRBJ1-6; D gene uncertain. CDR1 SGHTA and CDR2 FQGTGA come from the germline V gene. CDR3 size: 13 residues. V was trimmed by 3 bases and J by 12 bases, leaving 12 bases between them. CDR3 protein: CASSLGSLRPLHF. The CDR3 DNA follows: TGTGCCAGCAGCTTGGGTAGCCTGCGACCCCTCCACTTT.

This clone occurred a few times. The V call is TRBV19, the J call TRBJ1-6, with D possibly being TRBD1 (6 bases). This CDR3 region has 16 residues. V was clipped by 4 bases and J by 10 bases, with 20 bases between them. From germline, CDR1 is LNHDA and CDR2 SQIVND (reference sequence). This chain's CDR3 is CASSTLKIQGRSPLHF. The CDR3 nucleotides read TGTGCCAGTAGTACTCTGAAGATACAGGGAAGATCACCCCTCCACTTT.

The chain is built from TRBV6-5 and TRBJ1-2; D possibly corresponds to TRBD1 (5 bases). From germline, CDR1 is MNHEY and CDR2 SVGAGI. Trimming pared 6 bases from V and 8 bases from J, leaving 16 bases between. The CDR3 is made up of 13 amino acids. Here the CDR3 DNA reads TGTGCCAGCAGCCCCAGGGTTGCTCAGGGCTACACCTTC. Protein product: CASSPRVAQGYTF.

This chain links TRBV24-1 with TRBJ2-3; a weak D match, TRBD2 (5 bases). This CDR3 spans 17 amino acids. Germline assignment: CDR1 KGHDR and CDR2 SFDVKD. Trimming took off 0 bases at V and 7 bases at J, with 19 bases between the two ends. The CDR3 protein is CATSDLNLPGSQNTQYF. The DNA of the CDR3 is TGTGCCACCAGTGATTTGAACTTACCGGGATCGCAAAATACGCAGTATTTT.

DNA of the CDR3: TGTGCCACCAGTGATTTGATCGGGAGCGGAACAGATACGCAGTATTTT. The encoded protein is CATSDLIGSGTDTQYF. J is TRBJ2-3 and V is TRBV24-1; possible D gene TRBD2, 6 bases. CDR1 KGHDR and CDR2 SFDVKD come from the germline V gene. The CDR3 has 16 residues. V was pared by 0 bases and J by 3 bases, with 12 bases between.

The chain carries TRBV7-8 and TRBJ2-1, with 9 bases aligning to TRBD2. Germline-derived CDR1 and CDR2 are SGHVS and FQNEAQ. V lost 3 bases and J lost 6; bases outside the gene matches: 15. The CDR3 consists of 18 residues. CDR3 in DNA: TGTGCCAGCAGCTTTCTCTCAGGAGGGCGGGGGGGCATCAATGAGCAGTTCTTC. Translating it yields CASSFLSGGRGGINEQFF.

This sequence joins TRBV19 and TRBJ1-6, with unresolved D. The germline V gene encodes CDR1 LNHDA and CDR2 SQIVND (reference sequence). V was cut by 7 bases and J by 6 bases, with 7 bases left in between. This CDR3 region has 12 residues. CDR3 bases: TGTGCCAGTACTAAGTCTAATTCACCCCTCCACTTT. Translated, it gives CASTKSNSPLHF.

This sequence joins TRBV18 and TRBJ2-5; TRBD2 is a possible D gene (6 bases). V lost 2 bases, J lost 5 bases, and 15 bases lay in between. From germline, CDR1 is KGHSH and CDR2 LQKENI. The CDR3 totals 15 residues. CDR3 nucleotides: TGTGCCAGCTCACCAGAAAGGAGGGCAGGGGAGACCCAGTACTTC. It specifies CASSPERRAGETQYF. Filled out from reference TRBV18 and TRBJ2-5, the complete variable domain reads NAGVMQNPRHLVRRRGQEARLRCSPMKGHSHVYWYRQLPEEGLKFMVYLQKENIIDESGMPKERFSAEFPKEGPSILRIQQVVRGDSAAYFCASSPERRAGETQYFGPGTRLLVL.

This clone was counted a few times. The chain employs TRBV9 and TRBJ2-5, with TRBD1 matching over 9 bases. This CDR3 region has 15 residues. Germline CDR1 is SGDLS and CDR2 is YYNGEE. Unmatched junction bases numbered 7, after V lost 0 bases and J lost 7 bases. CDR3 protein: CASSVVGQGPGTQYF. CDR3 in DNA: TGTGCCAGCAGCGTAGTGGGACAGGGTCCGGGGACCCAGTACTTC.

This clone was seen a single time. The chain uses TRBV2 and TRBJ2-2; the D is unclear. Germline CDR1 reads SNHLY; CDR2 reads FYNNEI. V dropped 5 bases and J dropped 0 bases, with 4 bases sitting between them. CDR3 length equals 13 residues. This chain's CDR3 is CASSRANTGELFF. In DNA, the CDR3 is TGTGCCAGCAGTAGAGCGAACACCGGGGAGCTGTTTTTT. Based on the CDR3 plus reference TRBV2 and TRBJ2-2, the full variable domain is EPEVTQTPSHQVTQMGQEVILRCVPISNHLYFYWYRQILGQKVEFLVSFYNNEISEKSEIFDDQFSVERPDGSNFTLKIRSTKLEDSAMYFCASSRANTGELFFGEGSRLTVL.

The chain recombines TRBV15 with TRBJ2-1; D is possibly TRBD2 (7 bases). V lost 8 bases and J lost 6, with 26 bases in between. The CDR3 has 17 amino acids. From germline, CDR1 is LNHNV and CDR2 YYDKDF (reference sequence). The CDR3 DNA is TGTGCCACCCGCTCGGGGGAGGGGGGGCAAGCGGTCAATGAGCAGTTCTTC. It encodes CATRSGEGGQAVNEQFF.

The gene calls are TRBV5-1 and TRBJ2-1; possibly TRBD2 for D (5 bases). This CDR3 has 19 residues. Germline loops: CDR1 SGHRS, CDR2 YFSETQ. Between the trimmed V and J ends, which lost 4 bases and 0 bases, there was a span of 23 bases. This chain's CDR3 is CASSGNGKGGLSSYNEQFF. Here the CDR3 DNA reads TGCGCCAGCAGCGGGAACGGGAAAGGAGGTCTGAGCTCCTACAATGAGCAGTTCTTC.

J is TRBJ1-5 and V is TRBV28; no definite D call. Trimming took off 6 bases at V and 2 bases at J, with 11 bases between the two ends. Germline-derived CDR1 and CDR2 are MDHEN and SYDVKM. The CDR3 length is 14 residues. CDR3 sequence reads: CASRSDLGNQPQHF. In nucleotides, the CDR3 is TGTGCCAGCAGAAGCGATTTGGGCAATCAGCCCCAGCATTTT.

The chain employs TRBV4-1 and TRBJ2-3; TRBD2 matches 12 bases. CDR1 and CDR2 from the germline V gene are MGHRA and YSYEKL. The CDR3 is 16 amino acids. V was clipped by 0 bases and J by 4 bases; unmatched bases: 2. CDR3 amino acids: CASSQDPSGGADTQYF. CDR3 coding DNA: TGCGCCAGCAGCCAAGACCCTAGCGGGGGGGCAGATACGCAGTATTTT.

This sequence joins TRBV30 and TRBJ1-1; 7 positions match TRBD1. Germline loops: CDR1 GTSNPN, CDR2 SVGIG (reference sequence). The V segment lost 1 base and the J segment 1 base; nucleotides outside the gene matches: 0. The CDR3 is made up of 13 amino acids. CDR3 amino acids: CAWSGDRNTEAFF. In DNA form, the CDR3 reads TGTGCCTGGAGTGGGGACAGGAACACTGAAGCTTTCTTT.

This clone has only a few counts. This chain joins TRBV18 and TRBJ1-2; D is uncertain. The CDR3 contains 14 residues. V lost 2 bases, J lost 8 bases, and 15 bases lay in between. Germline V lookup: CDR1 KGHSH, CDR2 LQKENI. Here the CDR3 reads CASSPVRGDVGYTF. DNA of the CDR3: TGTGCCAGCTCACCAGTCCGGGGAGATGTGGGCTACACCTTC.

V is TRBV6-2 or TRBV6-3 and J is TRBJ1-5, with TRBD1 matching over 7 bases. V lost 4 bases, J lost 2 bases, and 8 bases stayed unmatched. The CDR3 runs 16 residues. Germline V lookup: CDR1 MNHEY, CDR2 SVGEGT. The CDR3 DNA follows: TGTGCCAGCAGTTTGTCCGCGACAGGGCGCAATCAGCCCCAGCATTTT. Protein product: CASSLSATGRNQPQHF.

In this sample, this clone turned up once. This chain links TRBV19 with TRBJ1-1; D is ambiguous. The V end lost 7 bases, the J end lost 1 base, and 10 bases lay between the germline ends. The CDR3 covers 13 residues. CDR1 is LNHDA and CDR2 is SQIVND in the germline V gene (reference sequence). The CDR3 is CASTRDKNTEAFF. The CDR3 coding sequence is TGTGCCAGTACCCGAGACAAGAACACTGAAGCTTTCTTT.

The CDR3: CASSRGGQTEETQYF. CDR3 sequence (DNA): TGTGCCAGCTCGCGGGGGGGACAAACTGAAGAGACCCAGTACTTC. The chain combines TRBV18 with TRBJ2-5, with TRBD2 identical over 9 bases. After removal of 6 bases from V and 3 bases from J, the junction contained 8 bases not matched to a gene. The CDR3 totals 15 residues. The germline CDR1 and CDR2 sequences are KGHSH and LQKENI.

V and J are TRBV3-1 (or the pseudogene TRBV3-2) and TRBJ1-5, with D perhaps TRBD1 (5 bases). Germline lookup yields CDR1 LGHDT and CDR2 YNNKEL (reference sequence). Trimming shortened V by 0 bases and J by 7 bases, and 7 bases separated the two germline ends. The CDR3 is 13 residues long. Here the CDR3 reads CASSQDRAQPQHF. As DNA, the CDR3 is TGTGCCAGCAGCCAAGACAGGGCGCAGCCCCAGCATTTT.

V and J are TRBV5-1 and TRBJ1-4, with 12 bases matching TRBD1. V lost 4 bases, J lost 8 bases, and 12 bases stayed unmatched. Germline V gene lookup returns CDR1 SGHRS and CDR2 YFSETQ. This CDR3 has 17 residues. This CDR3 is CASSTGTGGAGEEKLFF. The CDR3 DNA reads as TGCGCCAGCAGCACAGGGACAGGGGGCGCGGGAGAGGAAAAACTGTTTTTT.

On this clone itself: This same CDR3 is encoded by further DNA sequences in the sample. The V call is TRBV6-5, the J call TRBJ2-3; a possible D gene is TRBD1 (6 bases). V was shortened by 8 bases and J by 1 base, with 7 bases between the two germline ends. The CDR3 is made up of 12 amino acids. Germline-derived CDR1 and CDR2 are MNHEY and SVGAGI. The CDR3 DNA reads as TGTGCCAGCCGGACAGGCACAGATACGCAGTATTTT. It translates to CASRTGTDTQYF.

The table lists this clone with a count of one. This chain connects TRBV6-1 to TRBJ2-1, with TRBD1 as a possible D gene (7 bases). This CDR3 region has 14 residues. The V end was cut by 3 bases, the J end by 7 bases, with 13 bases between. Germline V lookup: CDR1 MNHNS, CDR2 SASEGT. CDR3: CASSDGGTANEQFF. CDR3 nucleotides: TGTGCCAGCAGTGACGGCGGGACAGCTAATGAGCAGTTCTTC.

This chain uses TRBV19 with TRBJ2-5, with a weak D call TRBD2 (5 bases). CDR1 is LNHDA, CDR2 SQIVND, per germline (reference sequence). The CDR3 runs to 15 residues. Trimming left V 0 bases short and J 3 bases short, with 11 bases between. CDR3 region: CASSIEMTREETQYF. In DNA, the CDR3 is TGTGCCAGTAGTATAGAGATGACGAGGGAAGAGACCCAGTACTTC.

This chain joins TRBV10-3 and TRBJ1-2; 7 bases map to TRBD1. V gave up 10 bases and J gave up 4 bases; unmatched junction bases: 15. Germline assignment: CDR1 ENHRY and CDR2 SYGVKD. The CDR3 totals 15 residues. In DNA form, the CDR3 reads TGTGCCACCAAAAGTCTACCTAGACAGGGCTATGGCTACACCTTC. Amino acids: CATKSLPRQGYGYTF.

The rearrangement links TRBV19 to TRBJ1-2; 11 bases match TRBD1. Germline-derived CDR1 and CDR2 are LNHDA and SQIVND (reference sequence). This CDR3 has 15 amino acids. The trim removed 4 bases at V and 2 bases at J, leaving 3 bases unmatched. The CDR3 is CASSKGQGANYGYTF. CDR3 bases: TGTGCCAGTAGTAAAGGACAGGGGGCCAACTATGGCTACACCTTC.

The chain links TRBV3-1 (or the pseudogene TRBV3-2) to TRBJ1-2; D possibly corresponds to TRBD1 (5 bases). The germline V and J ends were trimmed by 1 base and 3 bases, with 12 bases remaining between them. This CDR3 is built from 15 residues. CDR1 is LGHDT, CDR2 YNNKEL, per germline (reference sequence). The CDR3 sequence: CASSQVRLGDYGYTF. Here the CDR3 DNA reads TGTGCCAGCAGCCAAGTAAGGCTAGGGGACTATGGCTACACCTTC.